This T cell receptor (beta chain) comes out of a study of blood T cell repertoires in COVID-19. Study at large: COVID-19 samples from acute and convalescent phases originated in the United States, Italy and Spain. From T cells, B-cell-depleted T cells, or PBMCs came the material, which was cDNA or gDNA.

Authors' data handling: The assay estimated nucleated cells by amplifying reference gene primers. This table comes from immunoSEQ multiplex PCR, and its TCRdb copy is limited to in-frame clones, with some not included. From that table come the V and J calls and clone size; the DNA was used to work out D and trimming. The profile shows about 220,000 clones, less than 85% of them singletons. This clone appeared a few times. Germline CDR1 reads GTSNPN; CDR2 reads SVGIG (reference sequence). Trimming removed 2 bases from V and 1 base from J; junction bases left unmatched: 6. The CDR3 consists of 15 residues.

What was sequenced was peripheral blood. The chain recombines TRBV30 with TRBJ2-3; TRBD1 agrees at 7 bases. This TCR came from a woman aged 70-85 years with acute or convalescent COVID-19. The CDR3 loop reads CAWSKGARGTDTQYF. CDR3 nucleotide sequence: TGTGCCTGGAGTAAGGGGGCTAGGGGCACAGATACGCAGTATTTT.